The TCR beta chain under discussion was sequenced for a study of blood T cells in healthy people across ages (dated by TCRdb to about 2015). Concerning the study at large: In model experiments, template switching captured roughly one uniquely barcoded TCR beta cDNA molecule for every two T cells. The study measured age-related changes in TCR beta repertoire diversity using deep sequencing normalized with unique cDNA molecular identifiers. Donors were grouped into four age groups: young (average roughly 15 years), middle-aged (roughly 40), aged (roughly 67) and long-lived (around 82). To avoid experimental bias, donors of different ages were randomly spread across the sequencing lanes. Two additional independent replicas of 1 million unique cDNA reads from the same blood draw were analyzed for two donors (one aged 18 to 29 and one aged 80 or older). Summary of the overall study and its limitations: Observed TCR beta diversity per million T cells fell roughly linearly with age, and a significant reduction was already apparent by age roughly 40. Because the CMV infection status of the donors was unknown, age-related changes in expanded clonotypes may potentially have been confounded. There was a strong correlation between observed TCR beta diversity and the percentage of naive T cells measured by flow cytometry. Estimates of total diversity based on one million sequenced T cells were regarded as lower bounds and as underestimates. Compared with the aged group, the long-lived group had more naive CD4+ T cells, fewer expanded clones and increased TCR diversity, suggesting age selection. Conclusive comparison of naive and antigen-experienced compartments was prevented by the profiling of bulk unsorted PBMCs.

In regard to this clonotype: The clone's antigen remains unknown. Base qualities are missing; no much larger clone stands one base away.

CDR1 and CDR2, looked up from the germline V gene, are SGHVS and FNYEAQ. Counted from cysteine to phenylalanine, this CDR3 has 11 amino acids. The read is trimmed to its CDR3 DNA, 33 bases read in frame from base 1. The trim is 5 bases for V and 9 bases for J, with a gap of 10 bases between the germline ends. Libraries were prepared through 5' RACE. TCRdb lists the instrument as Illumina HiSeq 2500. A second PCR of roughly 7 to 12 cycles was run with a J-beta primer mix and a sample-barcoded 5' primer. A template-switch 5' adaptor carrying 12 random nucleotides introduced a unique molecular identifier onto each TCR beta cDNA molecule. At least 2.5 million CDR3-containing paired-end reads were obtained from each sample. All of the RNA was converted into first-strand cDNA using the Mint cDNA synthesis kit, with a TRBC-specific oligonucleotide serving as the primer. Following uracil-DNA glycosylase treatment, all cDNA underwent a first 18-cycle PCR with the universal primers M1SS and BC2_uni_R. The study's own analysis went as follows. Each sample was normalized by randomly selecting 1 million high-quality reads, each carrying a distinct molecular identifier. Instead of being binned into consensus sequences, reads that shared molecular identifiers were thrown out. MiTCR, with a Q25 quality threshold and the strictest error-elimination algorithm, was used for CDR3 identification, clonotype clustering and error correction. A nonparametric unseen species model with Euler transformation was used to estimate a lower bound on total TCR beta diversity. The public reads were reprocessed in TCRdb via fastp at Q25 and MiXCR, keeping in-frame beta chains. Rows with one shared CDR3 protein collapse into an entry with the most common genes and DNA. TCRdb, not the original authors, processed these V and J calls. The table for this sample lists around 1,700,000 distinct CDR3 sequences; 28% of them were counted only once. The leading ten clones occupy roughly 8% of the sample.

The donors were roughly 39 Caucasian individuals from Russia, aged 6 to 90 years, who were systemically healthy. Each donor gave around 9.5 milliliters of peripheral blood, collected into EDTA-treated Vacutainer tubes. PBMCs were isolated by Ficoll-Paque density-gradient centrifugation, with at least 7 million obtained per sample. Total RNA, at least 6 micrograms per sample, was extracted from PBMCs with Trizol reagent. For every donor, an aliquot of PBMCs went through flow cytometry to measure the percentages of naive CD45RAhigh/CD27high T cells. The source is a woman aged 25 to 39 in good health. Sequenced sample: blood. The V and J segments used are TRBV7-6 and TRBJ2-5; the D gene assignment is ambiguous. The encoded CDR3 is CASSPLLAQYF. DNA sequence: TGTGCCAGCAGCCCACTATTGGCCCAGTACTTC.